These 20 T cell receptor beta chains originate from one sample sequenced in a study of cytomegalovirus exposure and HLA in healthy donors. Researchers ran the PCR with 60 Vbeta and 13 Jbeta primers. Method: immunoSEQ multiplex PCR; TCRdb's copy keeps in-frame clones and lacks some. The table shows around 150,000 clones, with roughly 78% occurring only once. Input material: PBMCs. The receptors were gathered from a man aged 45-60 years in good health and CMV-seropositive.

V gene TRBV7-8 combines with J gene TRBJ2-1; 10 bases agree with TRBD1. The germline V gene encodes CDR1 SGHVS and CDR2 FQNEAQ. This CDR3 spans 16 amino acids. Trimming at V came to 7 bases and at J to 3 bases, leaving 9 bases not matched to a gene. The CDR3 coding sequence is TGTGCCAGCACCCTTGGACAGGGGGTTTTCTACAATGAGCAGTTCTTC. Translation: CASTLGQGVFYNEQFF. Full variable domain (missing parts from reference TRBV7-8 and TRBJ2-1): GAGVSQSPRYKVAKRGQDVALRCDPISGHVSLFWYQQALGQGPEFLTYFQNEAQLDKSGLPSDRFFAERPEGSVSTLKIQRTQQEDSAVYLCASTLGQGVFYNEQFFGPGTRLTVL.

With regard to this clone: At one boundary the junction diverges from the germline segment, which might be a read error. This sequence joins TRBV5-1 and TRBJ2-5, with 7 bases aligning to TRBD2. The CDR3 has 15 amino acids. Germline-derived CDR1 and CDR2 are SGHRS and YFSETQ. As DNA, the CDR3 is TGCGCCAGCAGCCCGTCGGGGGGATCGGGAGAGGCCCAGTACTTC. The encoded protein is CASSPSGGSGEAQYF.

The chain recombines TRBV7-9 with TRBJ1-6, with 12 bases identical to TRBD1. V shed 6 bases, J shed 8 bases, and the junction held 8 bases outside the gene matches. The germline CDR1 and CDR2 sequences are SEHNR and FQNEAQ (reference sequence). CDR3 size: 16 residues. The CDR3 reads CASRGRDRGLDSPLHF. In DNA form, the CDR3 reads TGTGCCAGCAGGGGTCGGGACAGGGGGCTGGATTCACCCCTCCACTTT.

V is TRBV7-2 and J is TRBJ1-5; D gene unclear. Germline V gene sequence: CDR1 SGHTA, CDR2 FQGNSA. This CDR3 has 14 amino acids. Trimming cost V 1 base and J 5 bases, with 9 bases left between them. This CDR3 is CASSLGVAHQPQHF. The CDR3 DNA sequence: TGTGCCAGCAGCTTAGGAGTAGCCCATCAGCCCCAGCATTTT. The complete variable domain, with remaining parts taken from reference TRBV7-2 and TRBJ1-5, reads GAGVSQSPSNKVTEKGKDVELRCDPISGHTALYWYRQSLGQGLEFLIYFQGNSAPDKSGLPSDRFSAERTGGSVSTLTIQRTQQEDSAVYLCASSLGVAHQPQHFGDGTRLSIL.

V is TRBV10-3 and J is TRBJ1-3; no reliable D call. CDR3 length: 16 amino acids. Deletions cut 2 bases from V and 2 bases from J, with 13 bases between. Germline CDR1 and CDR2: ENHRY and SYGVKD. In DNA form, the CDR3 reads TGTGCCATCAGTGAGGGACGGGGAACCCCTGGAAACACCATATATTTT. Translation: CAISEGRGTPGNTIYF.

V usage is TRBV6-1 and J usage is TRBJ2-4; 8 bases match TRBD1. Germline CDR1 reads MNHNS; CDR2 reads SASEGT. The ends lost 6 bases at V and 5 bases at J; junction bases unmatched: 3. This CDR3 region has 13 residues. The CDR3 bases are TGTGCCAGCAGGGGACAGGCCGAAAACATTCAGTACTTC. Amino acid sequence: CASRGQAENIQYF.

The table lists this clone with a few counts. J is TRBJ2-2 and V is TRBV30; D possibly corresponds to TRBD1 (6 bases). In germline, CDR1 is GTSNPN, CDR2 SVGIG (reference sequence). Trimming took off 1 base at V and 7 bases at J, with 10 bases between the two ends. This CDR3 is built from 13 residues. This CDR3 is CAWSGRQDGELFF. The CDR3 DNA reads as TGTGCCTGGAGTGGGCGACAGGACGGGGAGCTGTTTTTT.

This clone was observed a few times. The chain employs TRBV19 and TRBJ2-2, with D possibly matching TRBD2 (7 bases). V lost 0 bases to trimming and J lost 5 bases, with 22 bases between them. Germline CDR1 and CDR2: LNHDA and SQIVND (reference sequence). CDR3 length: 19 amino acids. DNA of the CDR3: TGTGCCAGTAGTATAGATCCGGGTTGGACAGCGCGGGAGACCGGGGAGCTGTTTTTT. Protein product: CASSIDPGWTARETGELFF.

V gene TRBV19 combines with J gene TRBJ2-7; D perhaps matches TRBD1 (6 bases). The CDR3 covers 13 residues. Germline CDR1 is LNHDA and CDR2 is SQIVND (reference sequence). The V gene lost 0 bases and the J gene lost 5 bases, with 8 bases spanning the gap. The CDR3 reads CASSIDRGNEQYF. The CDR3 DNA sequence: TGTGCCAGTAGTATAGACAGGGGTAACGAGCAGTACTTC.

Concerning this clone: The identical CDR3 is also encoded by other nucleotide sequences in the sample. The V and J genes are TRBV15 and TRBJ2-5; no clear D. Trimming cost V 0 bases and J 4 bases, with 3 bases left between them. In germline, CDR1 is LNHNV, CDR2 YYDKDF (reference sequence). The CDR3 consists of 12 residues. This CDR3 reads CATSRDRETQYF. The CDR3 DNA sequence: TGTGCCACCAGCAGAGATCGAGAGACCCAGTACTTC.

The chain is built from TRBV5-1 and TRBJ2-2; no definite D call. CDR1 and CDR2 (germline): SGHRS, YFSETQ. The CDR3 covers 14 residues. V shed 2 bases and J shed 6 bases, with 11 bases lying between them. The CDR3 nucleotides read TGCGCCAGCAGCTTAAGTGTCTCGGCCGGGGAGCTGTTTTTT. Its protein is CASSLSVSAGELFF.

The J gene is TRBJ2-7, the V gene TRBV2; 9 bases fit TRBD1. The CDR3 covers 14 residues. V lost 6 bases, J lost 4 bases, and 7 bases stayed unmatched. Germline CDR1 and CDR2: SNHLY and FYNNEI. CDR3 coding DNA: TGTGCCAGCAGGACTACAGGGGGCGCATACGAGCAGTACTTC. Residues: CASRTTGGAYEQYF.

This chain uses TRBV9 with TRBJ1-4; 9 positions agree with TRBD1. The CDR3 runs to 14 residues. CDR1 SGDLS and CDR2 YYNGEE come from the germline V gene. The V and J ends lost 0 bases and 8 bases, in that order; junction bases with no gene match: 2. In DNA, the CDR3 is TGTGCCAGCAGCGTAGGGACAGGGGTCGAAAAACTGTTTTTT. As protein: CASSVGTGVEKLFF.

The gene calls are TRBV11-2 and TRBJ2-5, with 11 bases that match TRBD2. V lost 5 bases and J lost 2; bases outside the gene matches: 7. The CDR3 is 16 residues long. Germline V lookup: CDR1 SGHAT, CDR2 FQNNGV. CDR3 bases: TGTGCCAGCAGCACCGGGACTAGCGGAGATCAAGAGACCCAGTACTTC. Translation gives CASSTGTSGDQETQYF.

V gene TRBV5-1 combines with J gene TRBJ1-4, with TRBD1 as a possible D gene (5 bases). Trimming took off 4 bases at V and 6 bases at J, with 16 bases between the two ends. The CDR3 is 15 amino acids. Germline CDR1 is SGHRS and CDR2 is YFSETQ. The CDR3 nucleotides are TGCGCCAGCAGCCCGGGGACTTCGGGGCATGAAAAACTGTTTTTT. Residues: CASSPGTSGHEKLFF. Together with reference TRBV5-1 and TRBJ1-4, the CDR3 gives the full variable domain: KAGVTQTPRYLIKTRGQQVTLSCSPISGHRSVSWYQQTPGQGLQFLFEYFSETQRNKGNFPGRFSGRQFSNSRSEMNVSTLELGDSALYLCASSPGTSGHEKLFFGSGTQLSVL.

The rearrangement uses TRBV29-1 and TRBJ2-1; D is uncertain. Trimming stripped 8 bases from V and 11 bases from J, with 13 bases between. From germline, CDR1 is SQVTM and CDR2 ANQGSEA. This CDR3 contains 10 residues. CDR3 coding DNA: TGCAGCTTCCTCCAAGCAAAGCAGTTCTTC. It specifies CSFLQAKQFF.

This sequence joins TRBV10-3 and TRBJ2-5; 8 bases match TRBD2. The J call may not be correct, given that the DNA end is closer to TRBJ2-7. This CDR3 is built from 13 residues. Germline CDR1 is ENHRY and CDR2 is SYGVKD. Here the CDR3 reads CAIRDSGSHEQYF. In DNA form, the CDR3 reads TGTGCCATCAGGGACAGCGGGAGCCACGAGCAGTACTTC.

Written as DNA, the CDR3 is TGTGCCAGCAGCTTAGCGTCAGTTAGCAATCAGCCCCAGCATTTT. Translated, it gives CASSLASVSNQPQHF. The chain is built from TRBV7-9 and TRBJ1-5; D is unclear. From germline, CDR1 is SEHNR and CDR2 FQNEAQ (reference sequence). V was trimmed by 0 bases and J by 0 bases, leaving 6 bases between them. This CDR3 region has 15 residues.

The chain uses TRBV7-9 and TRBJ2-5; 10 nucleotides agree with TRBD1. CDR1 is SEHNR and CDR2 is FQNEAQ in the germline V gene (reference sequence). This CDR3 contains 16 residues. J gave up 3 bases and V 6 bases, and 10 bases lay outside the gene matches. CDR3 in DNA: TGTGCCAGCAGATTTCGACGGACAGGGGGAGAAGAGACCCAGTACTTC. Its protein is CASRFRRTGGEETQYF.

This rearrangement joins TRBV5-1 to TRBJ2-7; 9 positions agree with TRBD1. The CDR3 is 17 amino acids. With 5 bases clipped from V and 7 bases from J, the junction kept 19 bases outside the gene matches. Germline V CDR1 and CDR2: SGHRS, YFSETQ. The CDR3 spells CASRSRDREAGSPEQYF. The CDR3 region has the DNA TGCGCCAGCAGGTCCCGGGACAGGGAGGCGGGATCTCCAGAGCAGTACTTC.